The subject of this entry is one TCR beta chain. The record originates from a study of blood T cell repertoires in COVID-19. Whole-study context: The United States, Italy and Spain provided the acute and convalescent COVID-19 samples. PBMCs, B-cell-depleted T cells, or T cells provided the cDNA or gDNA that made up the material.

Under the authors' procedure: Amplification from reference gene primers served as the basis for estimated nucleated cell counts. Libraries were prepared by immunoSEQ multiplex PCR; TCRdb keeps only in-frame clonotypes and omits some of them. The V and J calls and the clone size are those of that table, but D and trimming were determined from the DNA. The sample lists 200,000 to 300,000 clones; approximately 88% were seen once. V shed 6 bases and J shed 3 bases, with 12 bases lying between them. CDR1 is SGHTA, CDR2 FQGTGA, per germline. The length of the CDR3 is 14 residues. The sample comprised peripheral blood. The V gene is TRBV7-3, the J gene TRBJ2-1; tentative D call: TRBD2 (7 bases). The clonotype originates from a man in his forties with acute or convalescent COVID-19. CDR3 in DNA: TGTGCCAGCAGGTTAGGGGGGGACTACAATGAGCAGTTCTTC. This sequence encodes CASRLGGDYNEQFF.